The 5 T cell receptor beta chains below come from one sample, sequenced in a study of blood T cells in healthy people across ages. Primed by a sample-barcoded 5' primer and a J-beta primer mix, a second PCR proceeded for about 6 to 11 cycles. In TCRdb, the 5' RACE reads were re-called with MiXCR into one record per CDR3 protein. The top ten clones hold about 20% of a sample with about 830,000 distinct CDR3 sequences, 55% to 70% of them seen once. Sequencing was carried out using blood. The receptor set was obtained from a young man in good health.

The genes are TRBV7-6 and TRBJ2-5, with D possibly TRBD1 on 6 matching bases. Per the germline V gene, CDR1 is SGHVS and CDR2 is FNYEAQ. This CDR3 region has 14 residues. Trimming shortened V by 1 base and J by 3 bases, and 9 bases separated the two germline ends. CDR3 sequence reads: CASSLGTEKETQYF. The CDR3 DNA is TGTGCCAGCAGCTTAGGGACAGAGAAAGAGACCCAGTACTTC.

The V gene is TRBV11-3, the J gene TRBJ2-7; TRBD2 agrees at 7 bases. Germline trimming cut 3 bases from V and 5 bases from J; bases unmatched to any gene: 13. This CDR3 has 16 residues. Germline V gene sequence: CDR1 SGHNT, CDR2 YENEEA. This chain's CDR3 is CASSFSPWTSLDEQYF. Here the CDR3 DNA reads TGTGCCAGCAGCTTCTCCCCGTGGACTAGTCTAGACGAGCAGTACTTC.

The chain combines TRBV3-1 with TRBJ2-5; D possibly corresponds to TRBD1 (6 bases). The V gene's germline CDR1 is LGHDT and CDR2 YNNKEL (reference sequence). V lost 3 bases to trimming and J lost 11 bases, with 16 bases between them. The CDR3 consists of 13 residues. CDR3 protein: CASSQGAAGEQYF. CDR3 DNA sequence: TGTGCCAGCAGCCAGGGAGCAGCAGGGGAGCAGTACTTC.

The chain links TRBV4-2 to TRBJ2-1; no reliable D call. V was cut by 6 bases and J by 0 bases, with 9 bases left in between. The CDR3 consists of 14 residues. CDR1 is LGHNA and CDR2 is YNFKEQ in the germline V gene. CDR3 nucleotides: TGTGCCAGCAGTTCAACATTCTCCTACAATGAGCAGTTCTTC. This translates into CASSSTFSYNEQFF.

This clonotype appeared a single time. V and J are TRBV15 and TRBJ1-5, with no clear D. The V end was cut by 3 bases, the J end by 2 bases, with 11 bases between. This CDR3 has 15 amino acids. Germline V CDR1 and CDR2: LNHNV, YYDKDF (reference sequence). For the CDR3, the DNA is TGTGCCACCAGCAGGGGATCTTTGGGCAATCAGCCCCAGCATTTT. This codes for CATSRGSLGNQPQHF.